The 10 T cell receptor beta chains below come from one sample, sequenced in a study of CD4 T cells in relation to SARS-CoV-2 and coronaviruses. Clones were read by immunoSEQ multiplex PCR, and TCRdb kept only the in-frame ones, dropping some. The sample consists of around 11,000 clones, around 68% of them appearing once. The antigens for these receptors are not known. Unexposed donor CD4+ T cells date from about 2011-2018, before the COVID-19 pandemic. The cells were cultured for under 13 days before CD4+ T cells were isolated. Sequencing input: CD4+ T cells from PBMCs, cultured in vitro. The receptors originated from a human donor in good health.

The chain links TRBV15 to TRBJ2-7; weak D call: TRBD2 (6 bases). This CDR3 region has 15 residues. Trimming cost V 0 bases and J 5 bases, with 14 bases left between them. Germline V gives CDR1 LNHNV, CDR2 YYDKDF (reference sequence). The CDR3 is CATSRDRGGDDEQYF. The CDR3, as DNA: TGTGCCACCAGCAGAGATCGAGGAGGGGACGACGAGCAGTACTTC.

The CDR3 reads CASNSLGGTEAFF. The CDR3 region has the DNA TGTGCCAGCAACTCCCTAGGGGGCACTGAAGCTTTCTTT. This chain connects TRBV25-1 to TRBJ1-1; D perhaps matches TRBD1 (6 bases). Germline-derived CDR1 and CDR2 are MGHDK and SYGVNS. V was cut by 7 bases and J by 4 bases, with 13 bases left in between. There are 13 residues in the CDR3.

This clone was observed a few times. The rearrangement joins TRBV2 to TRBJ1-2; the match to TRBD1 covers 7 bases. Germline values: CDR1 SNHLY, CDR2 FYNNEI. V gave up 6 bases and J gave up 3 bases; unmatched junction bases: 7. This CDR3 has 14 residues. CDR3 nucleotides: TGTGCCAGCAGGTCCAGGGGGATCGACTATGGCTACACCTTC. It is translated as CASRSRGIDYGYTF.

This clone was detected a few times. The gene calls are TRBV3-1 (or the pseudogene TRBV3-2) and TRBJ1-2; no reliable D call. V shed 1 base and J shed 0 bases, with 9 bases lying between them. In germline, CDR1 is LGHDT, CDR2 YNNKEL (reference sequence). This CDR3 contains 15 residues. The CDR3 is CASSQGTSANYGYTF. The CDR3, as DNA: TGTGCCAGCAGCCAAGGGACGTCCGCTAACTATGGCTACACCTTC.

V is TRBV19 and J is TRBJ2-5, with D possibly TRBD2 on 5 matching bases. This CDR3 has 14 residues. V lost 4 bases to trimming and J lost 2 bases, with 11 bases between them. Germline CDR1 and CDR2: LNHDA and SQIVND (reference sequence). Written as DNA, the CDR3 is TGTGCCAGTAGTAACCTGCGGGTTCAAGAGACCCAGTACTTC. Its translation is CASSNLRVQETQYF.

This clone was recorded a few times. The J gene is TRBJ1-5, the V gene TRBV12-5, with unresolved D. V was pared by 2 bases and J by 4 bases, with 12 bases between. Germline CDR1 reads LGHNT; CDR2 reads FRNRAP. The CDR3 runs to 15 residues. CDR3 nucleotide sequence: TGTGCTAGTGGTTTGAGGGCAGGCTTTAATCAGCCCCAGCATTTT. It translates to CASGLRAGFNQPQHF. Drawing the rest from reference TRBV12-5 and TRBJ1-5, the complete variable domain is DARVTQTPRHKVTEMGQEVTMRCQPILGHNTVFWYRQTMMQGLELLAYFRNRAPLDDSGMPKDRFSAEMPDATLATLKIQPSEPRDSAVYFCASGLRAGFNQPQHFGDGTRLSIL.

In this sample, this clone turned up a few times. This rearrangement joins TRBV9 to TRBJ2-7; D is ambiguous. Germline lookup yields CDR1 SGDLS and CDR2 YYNGEE. This CDR3 is built from 15 residues. V shed 0 bases and J shed 0 bases, with 10 bases lying between them. The CDR3 DNA follows: TGTGCCAGCAGCGTAGGTCTTGGAGACTCCTACGAGCAGTACTTC. It is translated as CASSVGLGDSYEQYF.

The chain uses TRBV10-3 and TRBJ2-1; possibly TRBD1 or TRBD2 for D (6 bases each). The germline CDR1 and CDR2 sequences are ENHRY and SYGVKD. V lost 3 bases and J lost 8, with 17 bases in between. This CDR3 region has 15 residues. The CDR3 region has the DNA TGTGCCATCAGTGACGGGTTGAACAGGGAGGATGAGCAGTTCTTC. Protein: CAISDGLNREDEQFF.

The gene calls are TRBV5-1 and TRBJ1-1; D is ambiguous. This CDR3 contains 15 residues. V was pared by 0 bases and J by 5 bases, with 14 bases between. CDR1 is SGHRS and CDR2 is YFSETQ in the germline V gene. The CDR3 sequence: CASSLGGVAGTEAFF. DNA of the CDR3: TGCGCCAGCAGCTTGGGGGGAGTGGCGGGGACTGAAGCTTTCTTT.

CDR3 in DNA: TGTGCCAGTAGTATCCACCGGGCCAGTGTCTCTGGAAACACCATATATTTT. This codes for CASSIHRASVSGNTIYF. J is TRBJ1-3 and V is TRBV19, with D hard to call. The CDR3 is made up of 17 amino acids. Germline V gene sequence: CDR1 LNHDA, CDR2 SQIVND (reference sequence). V was trimmed by 3 bases and J by 0 bases, leaving 15 bases between them.